This T cell receptor beta chain appears in the sequencing data of a study of cytomegalovirus exposure and HLA in healthy donors. The PCR made use of 60 Vbeta and 13 Jbeta primers. Produced via immunoSEQ multiplex PCR; TCRdb's table is partial and in-frame only. This sample carries about 55,000 clones, approximately 80% of them seen once, and the ten largest clones take around 2.4%. With 5 bases clipped from V and 2 bases from J, the junction kept 6 bases outside the gene matches. Germline V gene data show CDR1 as MNHEY and CDR2 as SMNVEV (reference sequence). This CDR3 is built from 16 residues. This sequence joins TRBV27 and TRBJ2-7; 13 nucleotides line up with TRBD2. Material: PBMCs. This sequence was found in a female donor in good health and CMV-seronegative. The CDR3 DNA is TGTGCCAGCAGTCTCGGGACTAGCGGGATCCCCTACGAGCAGTACTTC. Translation gives CASSLGTSGIPYEQYF.